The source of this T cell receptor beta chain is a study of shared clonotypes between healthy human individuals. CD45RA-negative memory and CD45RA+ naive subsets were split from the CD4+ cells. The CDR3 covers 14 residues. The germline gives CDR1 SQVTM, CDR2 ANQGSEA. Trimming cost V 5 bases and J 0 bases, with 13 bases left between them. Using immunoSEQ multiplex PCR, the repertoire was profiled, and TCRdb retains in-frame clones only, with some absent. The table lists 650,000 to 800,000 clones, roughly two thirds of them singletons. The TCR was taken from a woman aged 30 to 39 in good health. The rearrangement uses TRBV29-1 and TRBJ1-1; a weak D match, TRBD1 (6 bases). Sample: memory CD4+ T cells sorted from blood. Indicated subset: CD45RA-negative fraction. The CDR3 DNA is TGCAGCGTTAGGAGGGGGACTATGAACACTGAAGCTTTCTTT. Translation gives CSVRRGTMNTEAFF. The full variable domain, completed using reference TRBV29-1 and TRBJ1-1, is SAVISQKPSRDICQRGTSLTIQCQVDSQVTMMFWYRQQPGQSLTLIATANQGSEATYESGFVIDKFPISRPNLTFSTLTVSNMSPEDSSIYLCSVRRGTMNTEAFFGQGTRLTVV.